Each of the 2 T cell receptor beta chains below was sequenced from the same sample in a study of blood T cell repertoires in COVID-19. Here immunoSEQ multiplex PCR was the method, and the copy in TCRdb shows in-frame clones only, minus some. This table holds 150,000 to 200,000 clones, over 80% found once. Sequencing used peripheral blood. The receptors derive from a man aged 65 to 79 who had recovered from COVID-19.

Comments on this clone: A read error may produce the germline difference seen at one junction end. V and J are TRBV2 and TRBJ1-1, with 7 bases aligning to TRBD1. The CDR3 length is 11 residues. Germline V CDR1 and CDR2: SNHLY, FYNNEI. The CDR3 here is CALRGESEAFF. In DNA, the CDR3 is TGCGCCCTCAGGGGGGAATCTGAAGCTTTCTTT.

The chain recombines TRBV5-1 with TRBJ2-3; 7 bases align to TRBD1. The germline V gene encodes CDR1 SGHRS and CDR2 YFSETQ. V shed 1 base, J shed 2 bases, and the junction held 4 bases outside the gene matches. The CDR3 is made up of 15 amino acids. Written as DNA, the CDR3 is TGCGCCAGCAGCTTGAGACAGGGCCACACAGATACGCAGTATTTT. As protein: CASSLRQGHTDTQYF.